This TCR beta chain was found in a study of T cell responses to AZD1222 COVID-19 vaccine. Study findings and constraints: CD4 TCRs associated with vaccination spanned spike, dominating at 160-218 and 743-854. Receipt of two AZD1222 doses was followed by a rise in Spike-specific TCR breadth and depth. Donor demographics were predominantly white British with a female majority; clonal diversity may be underestimated.

Comment on this clone: Its antigen is currently unknown.

Sequencing was performed with immunoSEQ multiplex PCR; in TCRdb, only in-frame clones are kept and a portion is missing. This table holds about 150,000 clones, more than 70% found once. This sample comprised peripheral blood, obtained 28 days after the second AZD1222 dose. The clonotype originates from an adult who received the AZD1222 COVID-19 vaccine.

The CDR3 loop is CASSYSGTYNQPQHF. The CDR3, as DNA: TGTGCCAGCAGTTACTCCGGGACATATAACCAGCCCCAGCATTTT. The chain employs TRBV6-5 and TRBJ1-5; D possibly corresponds to TRBD1 (6 bases). The CDR3 sequence is 15 residues long. The germline V gene encodes CDR1 MNHEY and CDR2 SVGAGI. V was trimmed by 0 bases and J by 7 bases, leaving 13 bases between them.